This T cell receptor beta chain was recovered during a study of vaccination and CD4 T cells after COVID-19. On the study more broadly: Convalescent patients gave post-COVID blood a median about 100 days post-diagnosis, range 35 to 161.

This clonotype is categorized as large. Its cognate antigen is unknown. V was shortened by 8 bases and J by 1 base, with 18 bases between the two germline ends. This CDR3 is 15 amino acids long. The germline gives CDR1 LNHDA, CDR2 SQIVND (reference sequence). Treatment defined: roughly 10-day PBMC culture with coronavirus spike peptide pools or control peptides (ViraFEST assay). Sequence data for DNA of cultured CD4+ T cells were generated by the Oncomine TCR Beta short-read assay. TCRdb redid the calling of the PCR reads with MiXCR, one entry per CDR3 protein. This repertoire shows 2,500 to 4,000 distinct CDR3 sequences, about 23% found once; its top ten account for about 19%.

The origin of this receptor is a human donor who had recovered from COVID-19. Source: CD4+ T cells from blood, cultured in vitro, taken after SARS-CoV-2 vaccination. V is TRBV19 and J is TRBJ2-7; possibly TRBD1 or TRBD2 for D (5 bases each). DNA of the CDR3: TGTGCCAGTCTCTCGTCTGGGACGGGTTCCTACGAGCAGTACTTC. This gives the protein CASLSSGTGSYEQYF.